The 17 T cell receptor beta chains below were found in one sample sequenced in a study of spatial heterogeneity in lung cancer (dated by TCRdb to the late 2010s). The receptor library was made with 5' RACE. TCRdb lists the instrument as NextSeq 500. The public reads were run again by TCRdb, first through fastp at Q25 and then through MiXCR, and only productive beta chains were kept. A single entry per CDR3 protein holds the most common genes and DNA from its merged rows. Recorded for this sample are tens of thousands of distinct CDR3 sequences; 10% to 15% of them occurred a single time. Approximately 39% of the sample belongs to the ten largest clones. In the paper's terms, the time point label means: sample taken at primary tumor resection. The sequenced sample was PBMCs, obtained at surgery. The receptors were sampled from a male donor with early-stage non-small cell lung cancer.

V gene TRBV6-2 or TRBV6-3 combines with J gene TRBJ1-5, with 11 bases that match TRBD1. Germline CDR1 reads MNHEY; CDR2 reads SVGEGT. With V trimmed by 7 bases and J by 2 bases, 4 bases remained unmatched. This CDR3 is 15 amino acids long. As DNA, the CDR3 is TGTGCCAGCAACGGACAGGGGGCTGGCAATCAGCCCCAGCATTTT. Translating gives CASNGQGAGNQPQHF.

This clonotype was seen many times. This sequence joins TRBV7-3 and TRBJ2-1; 12 nucleotides line up with TRBD2. The CDR3 extends over 16 amino acids. V shed 5 bases and J 4 bases; nucleotides not matched to a gene: 6. The germline V gene has CDR1 SGHTA and CDR2 FQGTGA. The CDR3 DNA follows: TGTGCCAGCAGCCCTACTGGACTAGCGGGGTACAATGAGCAGTTCTTC. As protein: CASSPTGLAGYNEQFF.

The chain carries TRBV7-2 and TRBJ2-1, with 11 bases lining up with TRBD2. V lost 2 bases and J lost 7; bases outside the gene matches: 4. Per germline, CDR1 SGHTA and CDR2 FQGNSA. The CDR3 spans 15 residues. This CDR3 reads CASSLSSGRANEQFF. The CDR3 DNA reads as TGTGCCAGCAGCTTAAGTAGCGGGAGGGCGAATGAGCAGTTCTTC.

This clonotype has only a few counts. The J gene is TRBJ2-1, the V gene TRBV9; no clear D. CDR1 and CDR2 (germline): SGDLS, YYNGEE. V dropped 3 bases and J dropped 15 bases, with 19 bases sitting between them. The CDR3 consists of 13 residues. CDR3 region: CASSGRTGLIRFF. CDR3 sequence (DNA): TGTGCCAGCAGCGGCCGAACCGGGCTTATCCGGTTCTTC. Looking up the rest from reference TRBV9 and TRBJ2-1 gives the full variable domain: DSGVTQTPKHLITATGQRVTLRCSPRSGDLSVYWYQQSLDQGLQFLIQYYNGEERAKGNILERFSAQQFPDLHSELNLSSLELGDSALYFCASSGRTGLIRFFGPGTRLTVL.

This clonotype came up a few times. CDR3 sequence reads: CASSARQKTGELFF. CDR3 in DNA: TGTGCCAGCAGTGCTAGACAAAAAACCGGGGAGCTGTTTTTT. This chain uses TRBV6-1 with TRBJ2-2; no clear D gene. CDR1 and CDR2 (germline): MNHNS, SASEGT. The germline V and J ends were trimmed by 4 bases and 5 bases, with 11 bases remaining between them. This CDR3 spans 14 amino acids.

This clonotype has a handful of counts. The chain recombines TRBV19 with TRBJ2-7, with 12 bases identical to TRBD1. V was pared by 4 bases and J by 2 bases, with 3 bases of the junction left unmatched. The CDR3 covers 15 residues. Germline V gives CDR1 LNHDA, CDR2 SQIVND (reference sequence). The CDR3 sequence: CASSTRDRGPYEQYF. The CDR3 nucleotides read TGTGCCAGTAGTACCCGGGACAGGGGGCCCTACGAGCAGTACTTC. The entire variable domain, with the rest obtained from reference TRBV19 and TRBJ2-7, is as follows: DGGITQSPKYLFRKEGQNVTLSCEQNLNHDAMYWYRQDPGQGLRLIYYSQIVNDFQKGDIAEGYSVSREKKESFPLTVTSAQKNPTAFYLCASSTRDRGPYEQYFGPGTRLTVT.

At least ten counts were recorded for this clonotype. The rearrangement links TRBV29-1 to TRBJ2-7; 7 positions agree with TRBD2. After removal of 6 bases from V and 1 base from J, the junction contained 3 bases not matched to a gene. The CDR3 spans 12 residues. Germline CDR1 is SQVTM and CDR2 is ANQGSEA. CDR3 bases: TGCAGCGTGTCTAGCGGATCCTACGAGCAGTACTTC. Residues: CSVSSGSYEQYF.

V is TRBV7-2 and J is TRBJ1-6; D may be TRBD1 (6 bases). This CDR3 is 14 amino acids long. The V end lost 2 bases, the J end lost 8 bases, and 10 bases lay between the germline ends. Germline CDR1 SGHTA, CDR2 FQGNSA. The CDR3 nucleotides read TGTGCCAGCAGCTTATGGGACACAGATTCACCCCTCCACTTT. This codes for CASSLWDTDSPLHF.

The chain is built from TRBV12-3 or TRBV12-4 and TRBJ2-3; D is undetermined. The V and J ends lost 2 bases and 2 bases respectively, with 8 bases between them. The CDR3 is 14 amino acids. The DNA for the CDR3 is TGTGCCAGCAGTTTACGTTGGGACACAGATACGCAGTATTTT. It encodes CASSLRWDTDTQYF.

The chain has TRBV10-3 and TRBJ2-6, with D tentatively TRBD2 (5 bases). The CDR3 consists of 17 residues. Between the trimmed V and J ends, which lost 2 bases and 1 base, there was a span of 12 bases. The germline gives CDR1 ENHRY, CDR2 SYGVKD. This chain's CDR3 is CAISEGRAESGANVLTF. CDR3 sequence (DNA): TGTGCCATCAGTGAGGGGCGGGCCGAATCTGGGGCCAACGTCCTGACTTTC.

The chain recombines TRBV20-1 with TRBJ2-4; D is unclear. Trimming removed 2 bases from V and 10 bases from J, with 12 bases in between. The CDR3 consists of 12 residues. Looked up from germline, CDR1 is DFQATT and CDR2 is SNEGSKA (reference sequence). DNA for the CDR3: TGCAGTGCTAGACCCAGCACGGTTATTCAGTACTTC. Protein sequence: CSARPSTVIQYF.

This clonotype came up a few times. The V gene is TRBV15, the J gene TRBJ2-5; D gene ambiguous. The germline CDR1 and CDR2 sequences are LNHNV and YYDKDF (reference sequence). The CDR3 contains 12 residues. The V end lost 4 bases, the J end lost 7 bases, and 10 bases lay between the germline ends. The CDR3 here is CATSKDRGTQYF. The CDR3 DNA sequence: TGTGCCACCAGCAAGGACCGCGGGACCCAGTACTTC.

This clonotype has a count of ten or more. The chain combines TRBV5-1 with TRBJ2-7; possible D gene TRBD1, 6 bases. CDR1 SGHRS and CDR2 YFSETQ come from the germline V gene. The CDR3 sequence is 13 residues long. V lost 4 bases and J lost 3, with 11 bases in between. The CDR3 bases are TGCGCCAGCAGCCCCGGGACACTCTACGAGCAGTACTTC. Its translation: CASSPGTLYEQYF.

V is TRBV12-3 or TRBV12-4 and J is TRBJ2-1; D gene unclear. The length of the CDR3 is 12 residues. The V end lost 6 bases, the J end lost 10 bases, and 13 bases lay between the germline ends. The CDR3 protein is CASSRNRKEQFF. DNA of the CDR3: TGTGCCAGCAGCCGGAACAGAAAAGAGCAGTTCTTC.

In this sample, this clonotype turned up many times. The chain has TRBV6-2 or TRBV6-3 and TRBJ2-2; D gene unclear. The CDR3 spans 14 residues. CDR1 and CDR2 from the germline V gene are MNHEY and SVGEGT. Deletions cut 7 bases from V and 7 bases from J, with 16 bases between. DNA for the CDR3: TGTGCCAGCATCCCCCGGCCTAGGGACGGGGAGCTGTTTTTT. It encodes CASIPRPRDGELFF.

This clonotype came up many times. The gene calls are TRBV28 and TRBJ1-2; 10 bases match TRBD1. With 5 bases clipped from V and 3 bases from J, the junction kept 9 bases outside the gene matches. The CDR3 is 16 residues long. Germline V gene lookup returns CDR1 MDHEN and CDR2 SYDVKM. The CDR3 DNA reads TGTGCCAGCAGTGGACTAGACAGGGGGCCCTACTATGGCTACACCTTC. Amino acid sequence: CASSGLDRGPYYGYTF.

Only a few counts were recorded for this clonotype. The chain is built from TRBV20-1 and TRBJ1-2; 12 bases line up with TRBD1. CDR3 length: 14 residues. Germline assignment: CDR1 DFQATT and CDR2 SNEGSKA (reference sequence). V was pared by 5 bases and J by 4 bases, with 5 bases of the junction left unmatched. The chain's CDR3 is CSAPRDRGLYGYTF. CDR3 sequence (DNA): TGCAGTGCTCCCCGGGACAGGGGGCTCTATGGCTACACCTTC.